This TCR beta chain was profiled in a study of blood T cell repertoires in COVID-19. Whole-study context: Samples representing acute and convalescent COVID-19 were sourced from the United States, Italy and Spain.

Adults between roughly 18 and 95 years of age took part from 20 to 25 US areas. This CDR3 has 20 residues. Original methodology: Amplified reference gene primers provided the basis for estimating nucleated cell counts. This table comes from immunoSEQ multiplex PCR, and its TCRdb copy is limited to in-frame clones, with some not included. The V and J calls and clone size are taken from that table; D and trimming were inferred from the DNA. This table has around 150,000 clones, 84% appearing once. The chain joins TRBV21-1 to TRBJ1-5; the table names TRBD1, a call not compared with the DNA. TRBV21-1 is designated a pseudogene. The sample consisted of PBMCs or T cells enriched from blood (not recorded which). This TCR was recovered from a man aged 50 to 60 who had recovered from COVID-19. Here the CDR3 DNA reads TGTGCCAGCAGCAAAGCGGTCTTTTTGTGGGCAGCGAGGGGGAATCAGCCCCAGCATTTT. Its protein is CASSKAVFLWAARGNQPQHF.